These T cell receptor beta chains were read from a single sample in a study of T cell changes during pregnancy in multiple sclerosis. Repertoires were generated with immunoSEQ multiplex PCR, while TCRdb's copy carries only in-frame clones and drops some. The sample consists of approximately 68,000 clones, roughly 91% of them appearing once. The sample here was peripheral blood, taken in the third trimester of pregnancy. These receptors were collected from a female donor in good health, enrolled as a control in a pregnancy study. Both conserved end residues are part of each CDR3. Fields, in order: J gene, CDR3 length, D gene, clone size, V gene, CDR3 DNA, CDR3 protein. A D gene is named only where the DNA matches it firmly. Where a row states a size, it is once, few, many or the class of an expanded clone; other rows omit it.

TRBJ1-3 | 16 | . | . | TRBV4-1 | TGCGCCAGCAGCCAAGTGGGTTTAGGGGCTGGAAACACCATATATTTT | CASSQVGLGAGNTIYF
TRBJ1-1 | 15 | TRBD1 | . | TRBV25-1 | TGTGCCAGCTCTGACAGGGGAATTCGTCGCACTGAAGCTTTCTTT | CASSDRGIRRTEAFF
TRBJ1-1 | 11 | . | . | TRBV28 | TGTGCCAGCAGTTTCTCCACTGAAGCTTTCTTT | CASSFSTEAFF
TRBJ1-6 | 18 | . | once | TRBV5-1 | TGCGCCAGCAGCTTGACAGGACAACCAAGCTCCTATAATTCACCCCTCCACTTT | CASSLTGQPSSYNSPLHF
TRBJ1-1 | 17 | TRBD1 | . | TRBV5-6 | TGTGCCAGCAGCAGGGATGACAGGGGACCTCGAAACACTGAAGCTTTCTTT | CASSRDDRGPRNTEAFF
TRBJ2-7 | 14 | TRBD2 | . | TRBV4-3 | TGCGCCAGCAGCCAAGTAGCGGGAGACTACGAGCAGTACTTC | CASSQVAGDYEQYF
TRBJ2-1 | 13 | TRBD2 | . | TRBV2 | TGTGCCAGCAGTCGTTCGGGGAGGGATGAGCAGTTCTTC | CASSRSGRDEQFF
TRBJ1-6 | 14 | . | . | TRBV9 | TGTGCCAGCAGCCTCCGACAAGGCGATTCACCCCTCCACTTT | CASSLRQGDSPLHF
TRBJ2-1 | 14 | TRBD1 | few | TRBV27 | TGTGCCAGCAGTTTAATGGGACAGATGAGTGAGCAGTTCTTC | CASSLMGQMSEQFF
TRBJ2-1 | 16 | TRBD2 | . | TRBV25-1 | TGTGCCAGCAGTGAATGGAGGACTAGCGGGATCTATGAGCAGTTCTTC | CASSEWRTSGIYEQFF
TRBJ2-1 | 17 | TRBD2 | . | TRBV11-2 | TGTGCCAGCAGCTTATTGGCGGGGGGGGTAACCTACAATGAGCAGTTCTTC | CASSLLAGGVTYNEQFF
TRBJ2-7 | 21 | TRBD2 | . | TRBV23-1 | TGCGCCAGCAGTCAATCCTCGAAAGGGACTAGGGCTTACCTGAGCTCCTACGAGCAGTACTTC | CASSQSSKGTRAYLSSYEQYF
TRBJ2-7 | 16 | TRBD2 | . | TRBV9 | TGTGCCAGCAGCCAACGCCCGGGACTAGCGGGAGACGAGCAGTACTTC | CASSQRPGLAGDEQYF
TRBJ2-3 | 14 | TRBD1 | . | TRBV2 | TGTGCCAGCAGGCGACAGGGGGGAGCAGATACGCAGTATTTT | CASRRQGGADTQYF
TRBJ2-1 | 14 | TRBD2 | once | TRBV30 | TGTGCCTGGAGTTTGGGACTAGCTGGGAATGAGCAGTTCTTC | CAWSLGLAGNEQFF
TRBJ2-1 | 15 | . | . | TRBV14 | TGTGCCAGCAGCTACGACCGGAGTCTCGGCAATGAGCAGTTCTTC | CASSYDRSLGNEQFF
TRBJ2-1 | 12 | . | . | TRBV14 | TGTGCCAGCAGCCTCTCCACTGATCCCCAGTTCTTC | CASSLSTDPQFF
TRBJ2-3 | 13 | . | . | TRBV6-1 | TGTGCCAGCACCGGACAGTACACAGATACGCAGTATTTT | CASTGQYTDTQYF
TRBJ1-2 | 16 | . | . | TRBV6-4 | TGTGCCAGCAGGGGGGCCCCTGGCAGGGGCAGCTATGGCTACACCTTC | CASRGAPGRGSYGYTF